This passage covers 9 T cell receptor beta chains from one sample sequenced in a study of vaccination and CD4 T cells after COVID-19. With the Oncomine TCR Beta short-read assay, DNA from cultured CD4+ T cells was sequenced. TCRdb used MiXCR to reprocess the PCR reads, holding one entry per CDR3 protein. The sample has 20,000 to 25,000 distinct CDR3 sequences, approximately 65% seen once. The treatment: roughly 10-day PBMC culture with coronavirus spike peptide pools or control peptides (ViraFEST assay). These receptors are not linked to any known antigen. Sequencing was performed on CD4+ T cells from blood, cultured in vitro, taken before SARS-CoV-2 vaccination. These receptors originate from a human donor who received a COVID-19 vaccine.

The chain joins TRBV19 to TRBJ1-5; no clear D gene. Trimming took 3 bases from V and 7 from J, leaving 10 bases between them. The V gene's germline CDR1 is LNHDA and CDR2 SQIVND (reference sequence). The CDR3 consists of 13 residues. The CDR3 DNA is TGTGCCAGTAGTATTAACGTAGGCCAGCCCCAGCATTTT. Protein product: CASSINVGQPQHF. The entire variable domain, with the rest obtained from reference TRBV19 and TRBJ1-5, is as follows: DGGITQSPKYLFRKEGQNVTLSCEQNLNHDAMYWYRQDPGQGLRLIYYSQIVNDFQKGDIAEGYSVSREKKESFPLTVTSAQKNPTAFYLCASSINVGQPQHFGDGTRLSIL.

This clonotype was seen a single time. The V and J genes are TRBV7-6 and TRBJ2-7; 8 positions match TRBD1. Trimming took 0 bases from V and 2 from J; bases not matched to a gene: 3. The CDR3 runs 15 residues. Looked up from germline, CDR1 is SGHVS and CDR2 is FNYEAQ. The CDR3 reads CASSLAQGAAYEQYF. The CDR3 DNA reads as TGTGCCAGCAGCTTAGCCCAGGGGGCTGCCTACGAGCAGTACTTC. The full variable domain, in which reference TRBV7-6 and TRBJ2-7 provide the parts outside the CDR3, is GAGVSQSPRYKVTKRGQDVALRCDPISGHVSLYWYRQALGQGPEFLTYFNYEAQQDKSGLPNDRFSAERPEGSISTLTIQRTEQRDSAMYRCASSLAQGAAYEQYFGPGTRLTVT.

The chain is built from TRBV10-2 and TRBJ1-3, with unresolved D. This CDR3 spans 13 amino acids. Trimming removed 8 bases from V and 0 bases from J, with 8 bases in between. Per the germline V gene, CDR1 is WSHSY and CDR2 is SAAADI. The CDR3 loop is CASGTNSGNTIYF. The CDR3 bases are TGCGCCAGCGGAACGAACTCTGGAAACACCATATATTTT.

V gene TRBV7-9 combines with J gene TRBJ2-7; D is undetermined. Per the germline V gene, CDR1 is SEHNR and CDR2 is FQNEAQ (reference sequence). Trimming removed 5 bases from V and 3 bases from J, with 11 bases in between. The CDR3 consists of 13 residues. CDR3 coding DNA: TGTGCCAGCAGCCCCTCAGCCGTCTACGAGCAGTACTTC. Its protein is CASSPSAVYEQYF.

The chain employs TRBV30 and TRBJ1-6, with D possibly being TRBD1 (6 bases). Trimming took off 2 bases at V and 7 bases at J, with 12 bases between the two ends. The V gene's germline CDR1 is GTSNPN and CDR2 SVGIG (reference sequence). The length of the CDR3 is 14 residues. For the CDR3, the DNA is TGTGCCTGGAGTAGGGGGAGGGAGAATTCACCCCTCCACTTT. It is translated as CAWSRGRENSPLHF. Looking up the rest from reference TRBV30 and TRBJ1-6 gives the full variable domain: SQTIHQWPATLVQPVGSPLSLECTVEGTSNPNLYWYRQAAGRGLQLLFYSVGIGQISSEVPQNLSASRPQDRQFILSSKKLLLSDSGFYLCAWSRGRENSPLHFGNGTRLTVT.

V is TRBV19 and J is TRBJ1-1, with D possibly being TRBD1 (5 bases). CDR1 is LNHDA and CDR2 is SQIVND in the germline V gene (reference sequence). The germline V and J ends were trimmed by 7 bases and 3 bases, with 18 bases remaining between them. This CDR3 has 15 residues. The CDR3 is CASTEPAGGDTEAFF. The CDR3, as DNA: TGTGCCAGTACCGAACCGGCCGGGGGGGACACTGAAGCTTTCTTT. Together with reference TRBV19 and TRBJ1-1, the CDR3 gives the full variable domain: DGGITQSPKYLFRKEGQNVTLSCEQNLNHDAMYWYRQDPGQGLRLIYYSQIVNDFQKGDIAEGYSVSREKKESFPLTVTSAQKNPTAFYLCASTEPAGGDTEAFFGQGTRLTVV.

This clonotype was seen a single time. A read error may produce the germline difference seen at one junction end. The chain carries TRBV6-1 and TRBJ1-1; D not resolved. The CDR3 length is 14 residues. CDR1 is MNHNS and CDR2 is SASEGT in the germline V gene. CDR3: CASRGSLVNTGAFF. CDR3 nucleotide sequence: TGTGCCAGCAGGGGCAGCCTTGTGAACACTGGAGCTTTCTTT.

The rearrangement links TRBV24-1 to TRBJ2-5, with D hard to call. Germline V gene lookup returns CDR1 KGHDR and CDR2 SFDVKD. CDR3 size: 14 residues. V lost 1 base and J 5 bases, leaving 10 bases between the germline ends. DNA for the CDR3: TGTGCCACCAGTGATTTAGAGAGCGTGGAGACCCAGTACTTC. Its protein is CATSDLESVETQYF.

V usage is TRBV2 and J usage is TRBJ2-1; TRBD2 matches at 8 bases. Germline V lookup: CDR1 SNHLY, CDR2 FYNNEI. The CDR3 spans 15 residues. The trim removed 6 bases at V and 0 bases at J, leaving 4 bases unmatched. Here the CDR3 DNA reads TGTGCCAGCAGGCGGGGGGCAAGCTCCTACAATGAGCAGTTCTTC. This translates into CASRRGASSYNEQFF.